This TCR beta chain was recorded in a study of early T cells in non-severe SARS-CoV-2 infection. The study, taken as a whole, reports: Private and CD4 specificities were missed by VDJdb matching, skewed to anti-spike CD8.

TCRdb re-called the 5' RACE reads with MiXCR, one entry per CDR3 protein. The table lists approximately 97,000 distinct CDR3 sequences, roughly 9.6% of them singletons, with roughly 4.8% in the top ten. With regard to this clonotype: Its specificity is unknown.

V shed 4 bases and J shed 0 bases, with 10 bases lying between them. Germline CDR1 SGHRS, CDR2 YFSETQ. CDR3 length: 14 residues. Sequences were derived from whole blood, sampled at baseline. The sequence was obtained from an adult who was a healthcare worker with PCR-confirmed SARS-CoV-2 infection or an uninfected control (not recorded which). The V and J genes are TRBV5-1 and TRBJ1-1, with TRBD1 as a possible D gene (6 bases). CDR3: CASSRGIVNTEAFF. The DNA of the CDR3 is TGCGCCAGCAGCAGGGGGATCGTGAACACTGAAGCTTTCTTT.